Listed below are T cell receptor beta chains from one sample, sequenced in a study of vaccination and CD4 T cells after COVID-19. TCRdb re-analysed the PCR reads in MiXCR, keeping a single row per CDR3 protein. Of roughly 8,000 distinct CDR3 sequences listed, 45% to 55% were seen once; the top ten hold roughly a fifth. The antigens these receptors bind are not known. The sample comprised CD4+ T cells from blood, cultured in vitro. These receptors originate from a human donor who had recovered from COVID-19. Both conserved end residues are part of each CDR3. The D gene is left open where the match is weak. Rows give clone size only sometimes, using once, few, many, or a class for an expanded clone.

CDR3,DNA,J,V,D,size
CASSLYRDRGWNEQFF,TGTGCCAGCAGCTTATACCGGGACAGGGGATGGAATGAGCAGTTCTTC,TRBJ2-1,TRBV5-5,TRBD1,NA
CASGTSGMGEQFF,TGTGCCAGCGGAACTAGTGGGATGGGTGAGCAGTTCTTC,TRBJ2-1,TRBV2,NA,NA
CASSPQQGVGYGYTF,TGTGCCAGCAGTCCGCAACAGGGAGTCGGCTATGGCTACACCTTC,TRBJ1-2,TRBV12-3/TRBV12-4,NA,NA
CAWSQTTGSGNTIYF,TGTGCCTGGAGCCAAACGACAGGGTCTGGAAACACCATATATTTT,TRBJ1-3,TRBV30,TRBD1,medium-sized
CASSQGPAGANEQYF,TGCGCCAGCAGCCAAGGACCAGCGGGAGCCAACGAGCAGTACTTC,TRBJ2-7,TRBV7-2,TRBD2,NA
CASSPESNTEAFF,TGTGCCAGCTCCCCGGAATCAAACACTGAAGCTTTCTTT,TRBJ1-1,TRBV18,NA,NA
CASSLGRRSGNTIYF,TGTGCCAGCAGCTTAGGACGGCGCTCTGGAAACACCATATATTTT,TRBJ1-3,TRBV11-2,NA,once
CASSQLNRDWTEAFF,TGCGCCAGCAGCCAACTCAACAGGGATTGGACTGAAGCTTTCTTT,TRBJ1-1,TRBV4-3,NA,NA
CASSEAWGGDGYTF,TGTGCCAGCAGTGAAGCCTGGGGGGGAGATGGCTACACCTTC,TRBJ1-2,TRBV6-1,NA,once
CSALRTSSLGTQYF,TGCAGTGCTCTTCGGACTAGCTCCCTGGGTACGCAGTATTTT,TRBJ2-3,TRBV20-1,TRBD2,NA
CASNLTLRGAVRFQYLGQYF,TGTGCCAGTAATTTGACGCTCCGCGGAGCAGTCCGGTTTCAATACCTAGGGCAGTACTTC,TRBJ2-7,TRBV19,NA,NA
CASSYSDRGPGYTF,TGTGCCAGCAGTTACTCGGACAGGGGCCCTGGCTACACCTTC,TRBJ1-2,TRBV6-5,TRBD1,few
CASSLGTSGETQYF,TGCGCCAGCAGCTTAGGTACTAGCGGAGAGACCCAGTACTTC,TRBJ2-5,TRBV5-1,TRBD2,NA
CASSSSLSVSTDTQYF,TGCGCCAGCAGTTCCTCACTCTCGGTGAGCACAGATACGCAGTATTTT,TRBJ2-3,TRBV4-3,NA,once
CASSAHRAGNSEQFF,TGTGCCAGCAGCGCGCACCGGGCCGGCAATAGTGAGCAGTTCTTC,TRBJ2-1,TRBV11-2,NA,NA
CASSLVARPNYGYTF,TGTGCCAGCAGCTTAGTGGCCAGGCCTAACTATGGCTACACCTTC,TRBJ1-2,TRBV11-3,NA,few
CASREQGNTEAFF,TGTGCCAGTAGGGAACAGGGGAACACTGAAGCTTTCTTT,TRBJ1-1,TRBV19,NA,NA
CASSPRTRLVGTIYF,TGTGCCAGCAGTCCGAGGACCAGACTGGTGGGCACCATATATTTT,TRBJ1-3,TRBV12-3/TRBV12-4,NA,NA
CASSRGGHEKLFF,TGCGCCAGCAGCCGCGGAGGCCACGAAAAACTGTTTTTT,TRBJ1-4,TRBV4-3,NA,NA
CASSLSPGLAVNEQFF,TGTGCCAGCAGTTTATCCCCTGGACTAGCGGTCAATGAGCAGTTCTTC,TRBJ2-1,TRBV27,TRBD2,once
CASSTEQGYYTF,TGTGCCAGCAGCACCGAACAGGGGTACTACACCTTC,TRBJ1-2,TRBV5-6,TRBD1,NA
CASSPSPGTGGLGEQYF,TGTGCCAGCAGCCCATCACCCGGGACAGGGGGTTTAGGCGAGCAGTACTTC,TRBJ2-7,TRBV7-8,TRBD1,NA
CASTTSFNPADTQYF,TGTGCCAGCACTACTTCTTTTAACCCGGCAGATACGCAGTATTTT,TRBJ2-3,TRBV6-1,NA,NA
CSARRGLTGRNTEAFF,TGCAGTGCTAGGCGGGGCCTGACGGGCCGGAACACTGAAGCTTTCTTT,TRBJ1-1,TRBV20-1,NA,NA
CASRTGRPDSGNTIYF,TGTGCCAGCAGGACGGGTCGCCCCGACTCTGGAAACACCATATATTTT,TRBJ1-3,TRBV6-1,NA,few
CASSPARGIGYGYTF,TGTGCCAGCAGCCCTGCGAGGGGTATCGGCTATGGCTACACCTTC,TRBJ1-2,TRBV7-9,NA,NA
CASSPGMVNTGELFF,TGTGCCAGCAGCCCGGGGATGGTGAACACCGGGGAGCTGTTTTTT,TRBJ2-2,TRBV11-2,NA,NA